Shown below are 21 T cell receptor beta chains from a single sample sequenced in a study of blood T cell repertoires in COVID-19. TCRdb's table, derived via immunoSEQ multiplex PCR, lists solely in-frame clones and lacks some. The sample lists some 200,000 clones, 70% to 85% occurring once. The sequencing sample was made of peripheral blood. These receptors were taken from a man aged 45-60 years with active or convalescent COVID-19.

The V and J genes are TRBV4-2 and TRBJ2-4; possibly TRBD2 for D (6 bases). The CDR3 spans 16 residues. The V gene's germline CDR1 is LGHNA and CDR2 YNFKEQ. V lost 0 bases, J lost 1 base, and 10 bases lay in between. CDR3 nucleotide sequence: TGTGCCAGCAGCCAAGATCGGGAGCGGGCCAAAAACATTCAGTACTTC. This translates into CASSQDRERAKNIQYF.

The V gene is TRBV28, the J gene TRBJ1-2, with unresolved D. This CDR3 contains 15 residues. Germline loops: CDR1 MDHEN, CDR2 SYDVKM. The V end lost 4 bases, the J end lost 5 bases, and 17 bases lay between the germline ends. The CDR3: CASSSPRIQRYGYTF. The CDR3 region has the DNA TGTGCCAGCAGTTCGCCCCGGATCCAGAGGTATGGCTACACCTTC.

The CDR3 loop reads CASSPGEGPYNEQFF. DNA for the CDR3: TGTGCCAGCTCACCTGGGGAGGGTCCCTACAATGAGCAGTTCTTC. V is TRBV18 and J is TRBJ2-1; the match to TRBD2 covers 7 bases. The CDR3 covers 15 residues. The germline CDR1 and CDR2 sequences are KGHSH and LQKENI. With V trimmed by 3 bases and J by 2 bases, 4 bases remained unmatched.

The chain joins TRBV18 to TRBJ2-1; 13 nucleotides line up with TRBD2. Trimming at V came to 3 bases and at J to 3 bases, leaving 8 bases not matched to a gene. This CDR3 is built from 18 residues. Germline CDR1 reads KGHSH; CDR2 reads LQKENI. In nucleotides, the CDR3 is TGTGCCAGCTCACCGTCGGGACTAGCGGGAAGTAACTACAATGAGCAGTTCTTC. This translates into CASSPSGLAGSNYNEQFF.

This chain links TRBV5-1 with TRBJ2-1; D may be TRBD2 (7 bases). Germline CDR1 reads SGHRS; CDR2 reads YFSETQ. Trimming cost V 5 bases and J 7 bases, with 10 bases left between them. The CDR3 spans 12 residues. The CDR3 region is CASRGGGNEQFF. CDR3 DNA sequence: TGCGCCAGCAGGGGAGGGGGTAATGAGCAGTTCTTC.

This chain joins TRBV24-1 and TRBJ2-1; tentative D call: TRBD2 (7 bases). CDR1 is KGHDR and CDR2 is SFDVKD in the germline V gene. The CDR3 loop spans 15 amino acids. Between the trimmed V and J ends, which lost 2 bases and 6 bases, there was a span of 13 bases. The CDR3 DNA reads TGTGCCACCAGTGATTGGGGGGGCGGATCCAATGAGCAGTTCTTC. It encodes CATSDWGGGSNEQFF.

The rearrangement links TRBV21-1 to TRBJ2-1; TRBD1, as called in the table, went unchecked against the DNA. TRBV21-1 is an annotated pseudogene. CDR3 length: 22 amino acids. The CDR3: CASSVRTGRRVPNADSYNEQFF. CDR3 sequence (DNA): TGTGCCAGCAGCGTCAGGACAGGGAGACGAGTCCCAAACGCAGACTCCTACAATGAGCAGTTCTTC.

This CDR3 is CASSFRFANTEAFF. CDR3 nucleotide sequence: TGTGCCAGCAGCTTCCGGTTTGCGAACACTGAAGCTTTCTTT. This chain connects TRBV5-6 to TRBJ1-1; D is unclear. The CDR3 extends over 14 amino acids. CDR1 is SGHDT and CDR2 is YYEEEE in the germline V gene. Deletions cut 2 bases from V and 1 base from J, with 9 bases between.

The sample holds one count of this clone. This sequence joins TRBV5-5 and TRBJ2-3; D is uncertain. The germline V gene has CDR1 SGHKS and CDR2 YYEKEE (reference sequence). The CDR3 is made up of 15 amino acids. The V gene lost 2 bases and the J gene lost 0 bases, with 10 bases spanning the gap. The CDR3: CASSFLTPSTDTQYF. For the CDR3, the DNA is TGTGCCAGCAGCTTTTTGACACCCAGCACAGATACGCAGTATTTT.

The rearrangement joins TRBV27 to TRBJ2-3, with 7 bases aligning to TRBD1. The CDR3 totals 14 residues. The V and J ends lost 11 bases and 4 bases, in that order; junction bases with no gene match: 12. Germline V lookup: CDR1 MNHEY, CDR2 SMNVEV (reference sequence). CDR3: CAVSDRSGSDTQYF. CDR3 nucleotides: TGTGCCGTCTCGGACAGGTCGGGCTCAGATACGCAGTATTTT.

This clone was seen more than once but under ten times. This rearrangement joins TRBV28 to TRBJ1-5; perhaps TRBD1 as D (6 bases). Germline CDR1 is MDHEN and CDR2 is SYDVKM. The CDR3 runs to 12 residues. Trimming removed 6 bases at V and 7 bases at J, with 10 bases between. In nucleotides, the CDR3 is TGTGCCAGCAGCTCAGGGGACCAGCCCCAGCATTTT. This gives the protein CASSSGDQPQHF. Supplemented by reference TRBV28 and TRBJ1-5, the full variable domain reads DVKVTQSSRYLVKRTGEKVFLECVQDMDHENMFWYRQDPGLGLRLIYFSYDVKMKEKGDIPEGYSVSREKKERFSLILESASTNQTSMYLCASSSGDQPQHFGDGTRLSIL.

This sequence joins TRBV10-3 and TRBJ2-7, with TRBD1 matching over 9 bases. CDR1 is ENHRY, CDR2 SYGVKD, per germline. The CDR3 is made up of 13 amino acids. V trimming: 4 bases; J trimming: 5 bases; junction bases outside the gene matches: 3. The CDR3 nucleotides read TGTGCCATCAGTGTCGGGACAGGGAACGAGCAGTACTTC. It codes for CAISVGTGNEQYF.

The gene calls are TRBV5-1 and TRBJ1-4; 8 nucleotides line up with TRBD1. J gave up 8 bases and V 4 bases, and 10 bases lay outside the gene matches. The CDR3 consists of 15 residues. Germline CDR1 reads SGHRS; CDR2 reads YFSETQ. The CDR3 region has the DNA TGCGCCAGCAGCCCTGGGACAGGAGGTGGGGAAAAACTGTTTTTT. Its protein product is CASSPGTGGGEKLFF.

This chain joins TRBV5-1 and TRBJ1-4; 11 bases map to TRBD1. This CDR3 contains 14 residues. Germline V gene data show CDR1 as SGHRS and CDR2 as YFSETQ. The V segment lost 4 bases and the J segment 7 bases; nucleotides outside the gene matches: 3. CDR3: CASSAGTGGEKLFF. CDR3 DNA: TGCGCCAGCAGCGCCGGGACAGGGGGTGAAAAACTGTTTTTT.

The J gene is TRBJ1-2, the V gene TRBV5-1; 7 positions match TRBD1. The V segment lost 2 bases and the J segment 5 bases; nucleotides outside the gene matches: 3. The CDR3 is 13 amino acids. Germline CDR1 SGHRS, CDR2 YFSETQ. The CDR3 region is CASSLETGYGYTF. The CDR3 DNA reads TGCGCCAGCAGCTTAGAGACAGGGTATGGCTACACCTTC.

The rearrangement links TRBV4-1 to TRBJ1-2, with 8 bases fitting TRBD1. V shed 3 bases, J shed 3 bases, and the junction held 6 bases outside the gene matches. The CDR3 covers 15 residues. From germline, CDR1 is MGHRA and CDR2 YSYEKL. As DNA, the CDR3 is TGCGCCAGCAGCCACCCCGGACAGGGCGACTATGGCTACACCTTC. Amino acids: CASSHPGQGDYGYTF.

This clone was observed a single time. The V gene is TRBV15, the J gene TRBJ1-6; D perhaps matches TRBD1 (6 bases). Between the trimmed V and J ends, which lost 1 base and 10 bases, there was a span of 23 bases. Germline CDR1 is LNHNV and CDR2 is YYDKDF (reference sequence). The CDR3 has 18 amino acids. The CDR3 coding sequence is TGTGCCACCAGCAGAGGCGGCTATGGGGACATTGTGAGCTCACCCCTCCACTTT. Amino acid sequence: CATSRGGYGDIVSSPLHF.

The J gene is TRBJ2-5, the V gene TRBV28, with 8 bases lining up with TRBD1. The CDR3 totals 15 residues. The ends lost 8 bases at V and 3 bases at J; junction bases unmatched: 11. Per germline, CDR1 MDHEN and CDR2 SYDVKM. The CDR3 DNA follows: TGTGCCAGCTCCGACAGGGGATTAGGGAAAGAGACCCAGTACTTC. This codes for CASSDRGLGKETQYF. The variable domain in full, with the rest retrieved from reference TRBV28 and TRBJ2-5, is DVKVTQSSRYLVKRTGEKVFLECVQDMDHENMFWYRQDPGLGLRLIYFSYDVKMKEKGDIPEGYSVSREKKERFSLILESASTNQTSMYLCASSDRGLGKETQYFGPGTRLLVL.

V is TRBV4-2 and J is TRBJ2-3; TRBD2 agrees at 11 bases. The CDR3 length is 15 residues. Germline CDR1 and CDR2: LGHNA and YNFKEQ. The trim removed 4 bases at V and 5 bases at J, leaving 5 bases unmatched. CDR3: CASSPTTSGEDTQYF. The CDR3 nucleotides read TGTGCCAGCAGCCCTACGACTAGCGGGGAAGATACGCAGTATTTT.

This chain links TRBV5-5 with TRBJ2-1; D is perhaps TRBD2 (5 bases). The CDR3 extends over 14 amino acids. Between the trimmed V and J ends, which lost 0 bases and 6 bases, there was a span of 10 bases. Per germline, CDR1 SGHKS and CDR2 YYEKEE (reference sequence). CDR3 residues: CASSLVGVGNEQFF. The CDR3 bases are TGTGCCAGCAGCTTGGTGGGAGTCGGCAATGAGCAGTTCTTC.

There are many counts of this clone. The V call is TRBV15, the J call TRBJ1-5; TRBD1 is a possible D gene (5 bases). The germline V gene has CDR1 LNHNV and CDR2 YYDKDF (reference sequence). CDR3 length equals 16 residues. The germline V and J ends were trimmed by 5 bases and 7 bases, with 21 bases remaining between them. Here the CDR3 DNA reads TGTGCCACCAGCTCCCGGGGGGGGTATTTCGTACAGCCCCAGCATTTT. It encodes CATSSRGGYFVQPQHF.